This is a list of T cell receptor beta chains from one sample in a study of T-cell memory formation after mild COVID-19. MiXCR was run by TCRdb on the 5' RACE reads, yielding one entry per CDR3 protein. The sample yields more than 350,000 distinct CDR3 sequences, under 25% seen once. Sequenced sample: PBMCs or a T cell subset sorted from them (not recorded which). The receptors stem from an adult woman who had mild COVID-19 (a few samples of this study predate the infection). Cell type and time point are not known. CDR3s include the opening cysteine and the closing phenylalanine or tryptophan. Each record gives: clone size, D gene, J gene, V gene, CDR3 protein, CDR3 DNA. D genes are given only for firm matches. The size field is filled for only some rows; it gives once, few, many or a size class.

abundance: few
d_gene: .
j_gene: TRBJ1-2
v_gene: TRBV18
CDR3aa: CASSPGQSLGGYTF
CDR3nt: TGTGCCAGCTCACCTGGGCAGTCCCTGGGAGGCTACACCTTC

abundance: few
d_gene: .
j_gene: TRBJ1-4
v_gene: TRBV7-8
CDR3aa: CASSPQGRNEKLFF
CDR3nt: TGTGCCAGCAGCCCTCAGGGGAGGAATGAAAAACTGTTTTTT

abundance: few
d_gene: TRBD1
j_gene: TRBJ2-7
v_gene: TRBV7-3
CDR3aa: CASSLDRAAEQYF
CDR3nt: TGTGCCAGCAGCTTGGACAGGGCGGCCGAGCAGTACTTC

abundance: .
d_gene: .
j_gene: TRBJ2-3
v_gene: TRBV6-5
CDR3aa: CASSPWPLGTDTQYF
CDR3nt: TGTGCCAGCAGTCCCTGGCCCCTCGGCACAGATACGCAGTATTTT

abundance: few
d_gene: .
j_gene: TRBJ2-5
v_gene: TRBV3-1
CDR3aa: CASSQGMRGPAETQYF
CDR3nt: TGTGCCAGCAGCCAAGGAATGCGGGGACCTGCAGAGACCCAGTACTTC

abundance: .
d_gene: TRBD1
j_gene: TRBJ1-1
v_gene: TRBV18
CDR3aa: CASSLNRGQDTEAFF
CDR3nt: TGTGCCAGCTCACTGAACAGGGGGCAGGACACTGAAGCTTTCTTT

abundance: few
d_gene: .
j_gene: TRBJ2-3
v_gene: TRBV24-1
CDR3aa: CATGGGDTQYF
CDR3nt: TGTGCCACCGGAGGGGGAGATACGCAGTATTTT

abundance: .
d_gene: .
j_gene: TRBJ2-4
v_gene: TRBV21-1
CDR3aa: CASSKTGILKNIQYF
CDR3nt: TGTGCCAGCAGCAAGACAGGGATCCTCAAAAACATTCAGTACTTC

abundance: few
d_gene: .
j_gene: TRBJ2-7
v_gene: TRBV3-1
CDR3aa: CASSPNGGLYEQYF
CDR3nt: TGTGCCAGCAGCCCTAACGGGGGACTCTACGAGCAGTACTTC

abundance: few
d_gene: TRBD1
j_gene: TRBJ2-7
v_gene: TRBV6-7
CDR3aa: CASSYPGQGLYEQYF
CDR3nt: TGTGCCAGCAGTTACCCGGGACAGGGGTTATACGAGCAGTACTTC

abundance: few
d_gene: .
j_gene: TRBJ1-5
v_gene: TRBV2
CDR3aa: CASSDLGVSNQPQHF
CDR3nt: TGTGCCAGCAGTGATTTAGGAGTTAGCAATCAGCCCCAGCATTTT

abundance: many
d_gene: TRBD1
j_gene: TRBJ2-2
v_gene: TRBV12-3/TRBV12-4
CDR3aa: CASRPGTDTGELFF
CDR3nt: TGTGCCAGCAGACCCGGGACAGATACCGGGGAGCTGTTTTTT

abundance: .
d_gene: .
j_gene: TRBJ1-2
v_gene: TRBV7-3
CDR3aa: CASSLTPGNSYGYTF
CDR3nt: TGTGCCAGCAGCTTAACCCCAGGGAATTCCTATGGCTACACCTTC

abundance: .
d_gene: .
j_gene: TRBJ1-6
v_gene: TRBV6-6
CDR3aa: CASSPQGVWEDSPLHF
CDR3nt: TGTGCCAGCAGTCCCCAGGGTGTATGGGAGGATTCACCCCTCCACTTT

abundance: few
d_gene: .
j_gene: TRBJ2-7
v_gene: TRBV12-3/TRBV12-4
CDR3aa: CATSKAGEQYF
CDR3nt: TGTGCCACCTCGAAAGCGGGTGAGCAGTACTTC

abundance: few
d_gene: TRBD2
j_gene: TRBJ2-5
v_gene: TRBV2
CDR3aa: CATVRGSGGQETQYF
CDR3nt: TGTGCCACCGTTCGCGGGAGCGGGGGTCAAGAGACCCAGTACTTC

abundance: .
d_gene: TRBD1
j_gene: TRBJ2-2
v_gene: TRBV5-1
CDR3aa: CASTGTGGTGELFF
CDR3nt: TGCGCCAGTACCGGGACAGGGGGCACCGGGGAGCTGTTTTTT

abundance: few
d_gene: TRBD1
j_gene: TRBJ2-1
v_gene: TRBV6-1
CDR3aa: CASRSGTGKSYNEQFF
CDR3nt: TGTGCCAGCAGATCCGGGACAGGGAAGTCCTACAATGAGCAGTTCTTC

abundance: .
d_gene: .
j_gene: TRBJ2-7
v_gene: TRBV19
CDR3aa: CASSIPGASYEQYF
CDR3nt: TGTGCCAGTAGTATCCCTGGAGCCTCCTACGAGCAGTACTTC

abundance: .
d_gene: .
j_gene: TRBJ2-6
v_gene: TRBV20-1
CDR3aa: CSASPFSGANVLTF
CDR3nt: TGCAGTGCCTCGCCCTTTTCTGGGGCCAACGTCCTGACTTTC

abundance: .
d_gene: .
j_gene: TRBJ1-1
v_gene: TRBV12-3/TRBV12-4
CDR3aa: CASSLEYGARGNTEAFF
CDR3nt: TGTGCCAGCAGTTTAGAATATGGGGCGAGGGGGAACACTGAAGCTTTCTTT

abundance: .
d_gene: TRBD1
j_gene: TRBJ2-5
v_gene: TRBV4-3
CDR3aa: CASSRSGTGGGETQYF
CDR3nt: TGCGCCAGCAGCCGATCCGGGACAGGGGGTGGGGAGACCCAGTACTTC

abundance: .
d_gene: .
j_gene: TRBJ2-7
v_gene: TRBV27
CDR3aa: CASSYSEFYEQYF
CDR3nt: TGTGCCAGCAGTTATAGCGAGTTCTACGAGCAGTACTTC

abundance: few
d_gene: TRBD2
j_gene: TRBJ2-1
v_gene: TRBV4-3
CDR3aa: CASSQELQREYNEQFF
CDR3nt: TGCGCCAGCAGCCAAGAGCTTCAGCGGGAATATAATGAGCAGTTCTTC